Presented here are 18 T cell receptor beta chains from one specimen sequenced in a study of CD8 T cells in ankylosing spondylitis. Each CDR3 protein gets one entry after TCRdb re-called the 5' RACE reads with MiXCR. Of roughly 100,000 distinct CDR3 sequences in the sample, 24% were seen once. Sequenced: synovial fluid, either unsorted or a sorted T cell fraction (not recorded which). Receptor source: a male donor with ankylosing spondylitis.

The chain recombines TRBV14 with TRBJ1-1, with D tentatively TRBD1 (5 bases). Germline V CDR1 and CDR2: SGHDN, FVKESK. V lost 6 bases and J lost 6, with 11 bases in between. This CDR3 is built from 12 residues. CDR3 amino acids: CASSHGGAEAFF. CDR3 DNA sequence: TGTGCCAGCAGTCATGGGGGGGCTGAAGCTTTCTTT.

DNA for the CDR3: TGTGCCAGCAGTTTCAGTCGACTAGATGAGAGTGAGCAGTTCTTC. The encoded protein is CASSFSRLDESEQFF. The chain employs TRBV12-3 or TRBV12-4 and TRBJ2-1; the D gene is possibly TRBD2 (6 bases). This CDR3 has 15 amino acids. Trimming stripped 3 bases from V and 9 bases from J, with 18 bases between.

This clonotype has a handful of counts. This chain connects TRBV5-1 to TRBJ2-7; D is possibly TRBD1 (5 bases). The V gene lost 3 bases and the J gene lost 0 bases, with 10 bases spanning the gap. The germline V gene encodes CDR1 SGHRS and CDR2 YFSETQ. The CDR3 length is 14 residues. The CDR3 region has the DNA TGCGCCAGCAGCTCACAGGAGAGCTCCTACGAGCAGTACTTC. Translating it yields CASSSQESSYEQYF.

The chain is built from TRBV2 and TRBJ2-2, with 12 positions matching TRBD2. The CDR3 is 14 residues long. V trimming: 7 bases; J trimming: 4 bases; junction bases outside the gene matches: 1. CDR1 is SNHLY and CDR2 is FYNNEI in the germline V gene. The CDR3 reads CASTSGRGTGELFF. The CDR3 DNA is TGTGCCAGCACTAGCGGGAGGGGCACCGGGGAGCTGTTTTTT.

This clonotype was seen a few times. CDR3 DNA sequence: TGCAGCGTTGGACTAACAGAGGGAAAACTGTTTTTT. Translated, it gives CSVGLTEGKLFF. The chain joins TRBV29-1 to TRBJ1-4; D uncertain. V was clipped by 4 bases and J by 10 bases, with 13 bases between them. This CDR3 is 12 amino acids long. Germline-derived CDR1 and CDR2 are SQVTM and ANQGSEA.

The chain has TRBV5-1 and TRBJ2-2, with D possibly matching TRBD1 (6 bases). The CDR3 loop spans 14 amino acids. Germline CDR1 is SGHRS and CDR2 is YFSETQ. V lost 5 bases to trimming and J lost 6 bases, with 14 bases between them. CDR3 in amino acids: CASSLIQGSGELFF. CDR3 nucleotides: TGCGCCAGCAGTCTAATTCAGGGGTCCGGGGAGCTGTTTTTT.

This rearrangement joins TRBV7-2 to TRBJ2-4; D is undetermined. V lost 2 bases and J lost 4, with 9 bases in between. From germline, CDR1 is SGHTA and CDR2 FQGNSA. This CDR3 is 14 amino acids long. This chain's CDR3 is CASSLSAVKNIQYF. The CDR3 region has the DNA TGTGCCAGCAGCTTAAGTGCGGTTAAAAACATTCAGTACTTC.

This chain connects TRBV5-5 to TRBJ2-6; D not resolved. This CDR3 comprises 17 residues. Between the trimmed V and J ends, which lost 5 bases and 2 bases, there was a span of 17 bases. The germline gives CDR1 SGHKS, CDR2 YYEKEE (reference sequence). Here the CDR3 DNA reads TGTGCCAGCAGTCCGAATGGAATGGCAGCTGGGGCCAACGTCCTGACTTTC. Its protein product is CASSPNGMAAGANVLTF.

This chain connects TRBV20-1 to TRBJ2-1; D is undetermined. The CDR3 length is 12 residues. Germline V gene sequence: CDR1 DFQATT, CDR2 SNEGSKA (reference sequence). V was pared by 0 bases and J by 8 bases, with 8 bases between. The CDR3 here is CSARDRRHEQFF. The CDR3 region has the DNA TGCAGTGCTAGAGATCGTCGCCATGAGCAGTTCTTC.

J is TRBJ2-5 and V is TRBV20-1; D gene ambiguous. Germline V lookup: CDR1 DFQATT, CDR2 SNEGSKA (reference sequence). Trimming removed 5 bases at V and 1 base at J, with 5 bases between. The CDR3 spans 11 residues. As DNA, the CDR3 is TGCAGTGCTCAGAGCCAAGAGACCCAGTACTTC. Its translation is CSAQSQETQYF.

The V gene is TRBV6-4, the J gene TRBJ2-5; 10 bases are shared with TRBD2. CDR3 length: 15 amino acids. CDR1 MRHNA and CDR2 SNTAGT come from the germline V gene. The ends lost 2 bases at V and 5 bases at J; junction bases unmatched: 5. The CDR3 DNA reads as TGTGCCAGCAGTGACCCTAGCGGGAGTGTTGAGACCCAGTACTTC. Its protein product is CASSDPSGSVETQYF.

V usage is TRBV12-3 or TRBV12-4 and J usage is TRBJ1-1; no firm D call. The CDR3 totals 12 residues. Trimming took off 5 bases at V and 3 bases at J, with 7 bases between the two ends. The CDR3 region is CASSPLYTEAFF. The CDR3 coding sequence is TGTGCCAGCAGTCCGTTGTACACTGAAGCTTTCTTT.

This chain connects TRBV30 to TRBJ2-3; D gene uncertain. Germline V gene lookup returns CDR1 GTSNPN and CDR2 SVGIG (reference sequence). Trimming shortened V by 4 bases and J by 0 bases, and 17 bases separated the two germline ends. The length of the CDR3 is 16 residues. The CDR3 nucleotides are TGTGCCTGGACTCCCGCCTCTCTGGCAAGCACAGATACGCAGTATTTT. As protein: CAWTPASLASTDTQYF.

The rearrangement links TRBV5-1 to TRBJ1-2, with 7 bases fitting TRBD1. The germline V gene encodes CDR1 SGHRS and CDR2 YFSETQ. The ends lost 4 bases at V and 0 bases at J; junction bases unmatched: 9. The CDR3 loop spans 16 amino acids. DNA of the CDR3: TGCGCCAGCAGCCTCACAGGGGCCAACACTAACTATGGCTACACCTTC. This codes for CASSLTGANTNYGYTF.

A few counts support this clonotype. V gene TRBV7-9 combines with J gene TRBJ1-4; TRBD1 matches 7 bases. The CDR3 extends over 15 amino acids. The ends lost 5 bases at V and 7 bases at J; junction bases unmatched: 10. CDR1 and CDR2 (germline): SEHNR, FQNEAQ (reference sequence). The CDR3 coding sequence is TGTGCCAGCAGCAAAGGACAGGTCGTTACTGAAAAACTGTTTTTT. It translates to CASSKGQVVTEKLFF.

J is TRBJ1-1 and V is TRBV12-3 or TRBV12-4, with D possibly matching TRBD1 (5 bases). Trimming removed 5 bases from V and 0 bases from J, with 16 bases in between. The CDR3 loop spans 16 amino acids. For the CDR3, the DNA is TGTGCCAGCAGTCGACGCCGGGGCCCCATGAACACTGAAGCTTTCTTT. Its translation: CASSRRRGPMNTEAFF.

The chain is built from TRBV29-1 and TRBJ2-7; D remains unclear. The CDR3 has 12 amino acids. From germline, CDR1 is SQVTM and CDR2 ANQGSEA. The chain's CDR3 is CSHLDQNYEQYF. DNA of the CDR3: TGCAGTCACCTCGACCAGAACTACGAGCAGTACTTC.

This clonotype was counted a few times. In DNA form, the CDR3 reads TGCAGTGCTCGACAGGGGGCTAGGATTCAGTACTTC. Protein product: CSARQGARIQYF. The chain recombines TRBV20-1 with TRBJ2-4; 10 nucleotides align to TRBD1. This CDR3 has 12 amino acids. J lost 10 bases, V lost 5 bases, and 5 bases had no gene match. Germline V gene data show CDR1 as DFQATT and CDR2 as SNEGSKA (reference sequence).